This TCR beta chain was profiled in a study of cytomegalovirus exposure and HLA in healthy donors. In the PCR, 60 Vbeta and 13 Jbeta primers were used. Some clones are missing from TCRdb's copy, which holds only in-frame ones; the method was immunoSEQ multiplex PCR. The sample yields 110,000 or so clones, 75% to 85% seen once. A remark on this clone: The target antigen is unknown.

Germline CDR1 LNHDA, CDR2 SQIVND (reference sequence). The trim removed 5 bases at V and 0 bases at J, leaving 5 bases unmatched. The CDR3 spans 15 residues. Healthy bone marrow donors formed the donor group. General study results and limits: Later on, a genetic analysis was performed. It linked a missense variant in DCLRE1C with V- and J-gene trimming of TCR beta.

The specimen was PBMCs. The chain combines TRBV19 with TRBJ1-1; 8 nucleotides agree with TRBD1. The source is a man between 18 and 35 years old in good health and CMV-seronegative. This CDR3 is CASSPRQGMNTEAFF. The CDR3 nucleotides are TGTGCCAGTAGTCCGAGACAGGGGATGAACACTGAAGCTTTCTTT.